This T cell receptor (beta chain) was captured in a study of blood T cells in healthy people across ages. Study-level findings and limits: As naive T cell percentage varied, TCR beta diversity correlated strongly with it.

Then a second PCR, running roughly 6 to 11 cycles, was carried out with a sample-barcoded 5' primer and a J-beta primer mix. Every individual sample yielded 2.5 million or more paired-end reads (each containing CDR3). TCRdb redid the calling of the 5' RACE reads with MiXCR, one entry per CDR3 protein. The data contain some 1.5 million distinct CDR3 sequences, approximately 28% of them seen just once; the ten biggest clones take up roughly 8%. This clonotype occurred many times. As yet, its antigen is unknown. The CDR3 is made up of 13 amino acids. The V and J ends lost 4 bases and 5 bases, in that order; junction bases with no gene match: 4. Per germline, CDR1 MNHEY and CDR2 SVGAGI.

This clonotype was sampled from a woman aged 30 to 39 in good health. The chain couples TRBV6-5 to TRBJ1-2; 7 bases are shared with TRBD1. The specimen was blood. The CDR3 here is CASSFKQGYGYTF. Written as DNA, the CDR3 is TGTGCCAGCAGTTTTAAACAGGGGTATGGCTACACCTTC.